One TCR beta chain is described in this entry. Antigen unknown. The PCR had 60 Vbeta and 13 Jbeta primers. Sequenced by immunoSEQ multiplex PCR; TCRdb stores in-frame clones only, minus some. The top ten hold 0.2% to 0.25% of the sample, which has around 210,000 clones, roughly 84% seen once. This sample is part of a study of cytomegalovirus exposure and HLA in healthy donors. Study-wide results and limits: HLA alleles showed associations with some 17,000 TCR beta sequences in a later analysis, at a 0.05 false discovery rate. Later genetic work tied a missense DCLRE1C variant to beta-chain V and J trimming.

V was pared by 5 bases and J by 4 bases, with 9 bases of the junction left unmatched. Germline V CDR1 and CDR2: SEHNR, FQNEAQ (reference sequence). This CDR3 is 15 amino acids long. Source material: PBMCs. The V gene is TRBV7-9, the J gene TRBJ1-2; 8 bases are a match to TRBD1. The source of this sequence is a girl aged 2 to 9 in good health and CMV-seronegative. CDR3 nucleotides: TGTGCCAGCAGCCACACGGACAGGGTTGTCTATGGCTACACCTTC. This gives the protein CASSHTDRVVYGYTF.